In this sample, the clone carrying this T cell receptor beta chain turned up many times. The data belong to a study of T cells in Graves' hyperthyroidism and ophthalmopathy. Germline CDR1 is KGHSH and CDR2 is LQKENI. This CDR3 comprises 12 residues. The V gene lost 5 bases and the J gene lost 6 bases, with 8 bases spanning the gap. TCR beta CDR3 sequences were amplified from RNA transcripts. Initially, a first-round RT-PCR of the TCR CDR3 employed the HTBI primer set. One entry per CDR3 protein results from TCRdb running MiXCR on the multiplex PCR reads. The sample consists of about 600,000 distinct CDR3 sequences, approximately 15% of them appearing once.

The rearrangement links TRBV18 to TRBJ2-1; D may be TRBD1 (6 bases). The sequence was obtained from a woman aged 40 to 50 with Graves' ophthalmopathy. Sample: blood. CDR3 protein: CASSTTGNEQFF. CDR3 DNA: TGTGCCAGCTCAACGACAGGCAATGAGCAGTTCTTC.